This T cell receptor beta chain stems from a study of shared clonotypes between healthy human individuals. V was cut by 3 bases and J by 6 bases, with 9 bases left in between. The CDR3 is 12 amino acids. Per the germline V gene, CDR1 is SGHTA and CDR2 is FQGNSA. Study-wide results and limits: Clonotype sharing across a few donors was observed for 4% to 5.5% of naive CD4 clonotypes. A small donor pool kept down the genetic and exposure-history diversity that was represented.

Of note for this clone: Antigen specificity is unknown.

Sequencing was performed with immunoSEQ multiplex PCR; in TCRdb, only in-frame clones are kept and a portion is missing. Found here are about 1.1 million clones, approximately 77% of them singletons; the top ten hold 0.85% to 1%. Each of the donors was a healthy adult who was HIV-negative and had not had a recent acute infection or vaccination. Sequenced sample: memory CD4+ T cells from PBMCs. Subset indicated: CD45RA-negative fraction. This chain joins TRBV7-2 and TRBJ2-7; either TRBD1 or TRBD2 may fit D (5 bases each). The receptor comes from a man between 18 and 29 years old in good health. Some clones in this sample may be carry-over from other donors' samples. Written as DNA, the CDR3 is TGTGCCAGCAGCTTGGGGGTCTCCGAGCAGTACTTC. This sequence encodes CASSLGVSEQYF.